These T cell receptor beta chains were read from a single sample in a study of cytomegalovirus exposure and HLA in healthy donors. Profiled with immunoSEQ multiplex PCR; TCRdb holds only in-frame clones, not every one. This sample carries tens of thousands of clones, 60% to 85% of them seen once, and the ten largest clones take 5.5% to 7.5%. The material sequenced was PBMCs. The receptors derive from a man aged 18 to 35 in good health and CMV-seropositive. The CDR3 runs from the conserved cysteine through the conserved F or W. A D gene is named only where the DNA matches it firmly. Clone size is given for some rows only: seen once, a few or many times, or a class if the clone is expanded.

CDR3 DNA: TGTGCCAGCTCACCCCTTACAGGGAACAATGAGCAGTTCTTC
CDR3 protein: CASSPLTGNNEQFF
CDR3 length: 14
clone size: NA
D gene: NA
J gene: TRBJ2-1
V gene: TRBV18

CDR3 DNA: TGTGCCAGTAGTCCACAGGGGATTAGTCAGCCCCAGCATTTT
CDR3 protein: CASSPQGISQPQHF
CDR3 length: 14
clone size: few
D gene: TRBD1
J gene: TRBJ1-5
V gene: TRBV19

CDR3 DNA: TGTGCCAGCAGCTTAGGGCCAGGGATCTACGAGCAGTACTTC
CDR3 protein: CASSLGPGIYEQYF
CDR3 length: 14
clone size: NA
D gene: NA
J gene: TRBJ2-7
V gene: TRBV11-2

CDR3 DNA: TGTGCCAGTAGTCCCCCGCCTAGCGATGAGCAGTTCTTC
CDR3 protein: CASSPPPSDEQFF
CDR3 length: 13
clone size: NA
D gene: NA
J gene: TRBJ2-1
V gene: TRBV19

CDR3 DNA: TGTGCCAGCAGCTATAATACCTACAATGAGCAGTTCTTC
CDR3 protein: CASSYNTYNEQFF
CDR3 length: 13
clone size: NA
D gene: NA
J gene: TRBJ2-1
V gene: TRBV7-6

CDR3 DNA: TGTGCCAGCAGCGCTCCAAGGCGAGGTACGCAGTATTTT
CDR3 protein: CASSAPRRGTQYF
CDR3 length: 13
clone size: NA
D gene: NA
J gene: TRBJ2-3
V gene: TRBV7-2

CDR3 DNA: TGTGCCAGCAGTGACGGACAAGTCTTCACCGGGGAGCTGTTTTTT
CDR3 protein: CASSDGQVFTGELFF
CDR3 length: 15
clone size: NA
D gene: NA
J gene: TRBJ2-2
V gene: TRBV28

CDR3 DNA: TGTGCCAGCAGTTACCCCGGGTCGGCCCAGCATTTT
CDR3 protein: CASSYPGSAQHF
CDR3 length: 12
clone size: NA
D gene: NA
J gene: TRBJ1-5
V gene: TRBV6-5

CDR3 DNA: TGTGCCAGCAGCCAAGTACAGGGAATAAAACTGTTTTTT
CDR3 protein: CASSQVQGIKLFF
CDR3 length: 13
clone size: NA
D gene: NA
J gene: TRBJ1-4
V gene: TRBV14

CDR3 DNA: TGTGCTAGTGGTTTGGGGACAGCCCAAGAGACCCAGTACTTC
CDR3 protein: CASGLGTAQETQYF
CDR3 length: 14
clone size: NA
D gene: NA
J gene: TRBJ2-5
V gene: TRBV12-5

CDR3 DNA: TGCGCCAGCAGCTTGGTCGGCGGGAGGCTTCCACGTGAGCAGTTCTTC
CDR3 protein: CASSLVGGRLPREQFF
CDR3 length: 16
clone size: NA
D gene: TRBD2
J gene: TRBJ2-1
V gene: TRBV5-1

CDR3 DNA: TGCAGCGCCATCCCAGTGGGGAGCCAGCCCCAGCATTTT
CDR3 protein: CSAIPVGSQPQHF
CDR3 length: 13
clone size: NA
D gene: NA
J gene: TRBJ1-5
V gene: TRBV29-1

CDR3 DNA: TGTGCCAGCAGTCCACGAAGGACAGGCAACACTGAAGCTTTCTTT
CDR3 protein: CASSPRRTGNTEAFF
CDR3 length: 15
clone size: NA
D gene: TRBD1
J gene: TRBJ1-1
V gene: TRBV14

CDR3 DNA: TGCGCCAGCAGCCAAGATTGGCTAGGCAATCAGCCCCAGCATTTT
CDR3 protein: CASSQDWLGNQPQHF
CDR3 length: 15
clone size: NA
D gene: NA
J gene: TRBJ1-5
V gene: TRBV4-1

CDR3 DNA: TGTGCCAGCAGTGAACCGAGTCTGGGCTACACCTTC
CDR3 protein: CASSEPSLGYTF
CDR3 length: 12
clone size: NA
D gene: NA
J gene: TRBJ1-2
V gene: TRBV25-1

CDR3 DNA: TGTGCCAGTCTTCAGGGGTTGGGCACTGAAGCTTTCTTT
CDR3 protein: CASLQGLGTEAFF
CDR3 length: 13
clone size: NA
D gene: NA
J gene: TRBJ1-1
V gene: TRBV6-5

CDR3 DNA: TGTGCCAGCAGTGGAGGGGGTTCGGGCACTGAAGCTTTCTTT
CDR3 protein: CASSGGGSGTEAFF
CDR3 length: 14
clone size: few
D gene: NA
J gene: TRBJ1-1
V gene: TRBV6-1

CDR3 DNA: TGCGCCAGCAGCCAGAGGGACAGGCTGACCCCGAACACCGGGGAGCTGTTTTTT
CDR3 protein: CASSQRDRLTPNTGELFF
CDR3 length: 18
clone size: once
D gene: TRBD1
J gene: TRBJ2-2
V gene: TRBV4-1

CDR3 DNA: TGTGCCAGTAGTGCCGGACTAGCGGGAACCTACGAGCAGTACTTC
CDR3 protein: CASSAGLAGTYEQYF
CDR3 length: 15
clone size: NA
D gene: TRBD2
J gene: TRBJ2-7
V gene: TRBV19

CDR3 DNA: TGCGCCAGCAGCCAAGGTCGTAGGGGGAACACCGGGGAGCTGTTTTTT
CDR3 protein: CASSQGRRGNTGELFF
CDR3 length: 16
clone size: NA
D gene: NA
J gene: TRBJ2-2
V gene: TRBV4-1

CDR3 DNA: TGTGCCAGCCGCACGGGGGTTCGGAATCAGCCCCAGCATTTT
CDR3 protein: CASRTGVRNQPQHF
CDR3 length: 14
clone size: few
D gene: NA
J gene: TRBJ1-5
V gene: TRBV6-6

CDR3 DNA: TGTGCCAGCAGCTTGGTAGAGGGCTATGAAAAACTGTTTTTT
CDR3 protein: CASSLVEGYEKLFF
CDR3 length: 14
clone size: NA
D gene: NA
J gene: TRBJ1-4
V gene: TRBV25-1

CDR3 DNA: TGTGCCACCCGGCGACTAGCGGGAGGCAATGAGCAGTTCTTC
CDR3 protein: CATRRLAGGNEQFF
CDR3 length: 14
clone size: NA
D gene: TRBD2
J gene: TRBJ2-1
V gene: TRBV2

CDR3 DNA: TGCGCCAGCAGCCAAGATCCCGGGACTAGCAGAAAAGAGACCCAGTACTTC
CDR3 protein: CASSQDPGTSRKETQYF
CDR3 length: 17
clone size: NA
D gene: TRBD2
J gene: TRBJ2-5
V gene: TRBV4-1

CDR3 DNA: TGTGCCAGCAGCATCTACGGGGTCTATGGCTACACCTTC
CDR3 protein: CASSIYGVYGYTF
CDR3 length: 13
clone size: NA
D gene: NA
J gene: TRBJ1-2
V gene: TRBV7-9

CDR3 DNA: TGTGCCAGCAGCCCCATGACAGGGGGCCGGACCTACGAGCAGTACTTC
CDR3 protein: CASSPMTGGRTYEQYF
CDR3 length: 16
clone size: few
D gene: TRBD1
J gene: TRBJ2-7
V gene: TRBV11-2

CDR3 DNA: TGCGCCAGCAGCCCCGACAGGGGAGTTGACGAGCAGTACTTC
CDR3 protein: CASSPDRGVDEQYF
CDR3 length: 14
clone size: NA
D gene: TRBD1
J gene: TRBJ2-7
V gene: TRBV5-1

CDR3 DNA: TGTGCCAGCAGCCCTCTAGCGGGAGAGCCCTCCTACGAGCAGTACTTC
CDR3 protein: CASSPLAGEPSYEQYF
CDR3 length: 16
clone size: NA
D gene: TRBD2
J gene: TRBJ2-7
V gene: TRBV7-2

CDR3 DNA: TGTGCCAGCAGCGTTTTTGAGGGCACAGATACGCAGTATTTT
CDR3 protein: CASSVFEGTDTQYF
CDR3 length: 14
clone size: NA
D gene: NA
J gene: TRBJ2-3
V gene: TRBV13

CDR3 DNA: TGTGCCAGCAGCTTAGCGAGAACAGGGGGAGACTACGAGCAGTACTTC
CDR3 protein: CASSLARTGGDYEQYF
CDR3 length: 16
clone size: once
D gene: TRBD1
J gene: TRBJ2-7
V gene: TRBV7-8